The rows below give T cell receptor beta chains drawn from one sample of a study of Ad26.COV2.S vaccination and SARS-CoV-2 variants. Sequencing was performed with immunoSEQ multiplex PCR; in TCRdb, only in-frame clones are kept and a portion is missing. The sample gives some 370,000 clones, around four fifths of which show up once; roughly 7.4% is in the top ten. The sequenced sample was peripheral blood, obtained in a trial of Ad26.COV2.S vaccine versus placebo. Receptors were obtained from a person between 18 and 59 years old who received the Ad26.COV2.S COVID-19 vaccine or a placebo. Each CDR3 is given with its conserved first and last residue. The D gene is left open where the match is weak. Expanded clones are given a class, and other clones once, few, many or no size at all.

size: -; V: TRBV9; D: -; length: 13; J: TRBJ1-1; CDR3: CASSVDRAGNAFF; DNA: TGTGCCAGCAGCGTAGATAGGGCGGGGAATGCTTTCTTT
size: -; V: TRBV18; D: -; length: 14; J: TRBJ2-4; CDR3: CASSRDGPQNIQYF; DNA: TGTGCCAGCTCGCGGGACGGGCCCCAAAACATTCAGTACTTC
size: -; V: TRBV9; D: -; length: 14; J: TRBJ1-2; CDR3: CASSVSNTGYGYTF; DNA: TGTGCCAGCAGCGTTTCCAATACAGGATATGGCTACACCTTC
size: -; V: TRBV7-6; D: -; length: 15; J: TRBJ1-1; CDR3: CASSLGGGWNTEAFF; DNA: TGTGCCAGCAGCTTAGGGGGGGGCTGGAACACTGAAGCTTTCTTT
size: -; V: TRBV19; D: -; length: 13; J: TRBJ1-5; CDR3: CASSIGGSQPQHF; DNA: TGTGCCAGTAGTATAGGGGGGAGCCAGCCCCAGCATTTT
size: -; V: TRBV27; D: TRBD1; length: 13; J: TRBJ2-4; CDR3: CASSTYRGNIQYF; DNA: TGTGCCAGCAGTACTTACAGGGGAAACATTCAGTACTTC
size: -; V: TRBV6-2/TRBV6-3; D: -; length: 16; J: TRBJ1-6; CDR3: CASSYAGLRNNSPLHF; DNA: TGTGCCAGCAGTTATGCCGGATTGAGGAATAATTCACCCCTCCACTTT
size: -; V: TRBV6-5; D: -; length: 15; J: TRBJ1-4; CDR3: CASTAAGSTNEKLFF; DNA: TGTGCCAGCACCGCGGCTGGGTCAACTAATGAAAAACTGTTTTTT
size: once; V: TRBV19; D: TRBD2; length: 14; J: TRBJ2-1; CDR3: CASAAGGRLNEQFF; DNA: TGTGCCAGTGCGGCGGGCGGGAGACTTAATGAGCAGTTCTTC
size: -; V: TRBV15; D: -; length: 15; J: TRBJ2-4; CDR3: CATSPRTWDTNIQYF; DNA: TGTGCCACCAGCCCTAGAACATGGGACACAAACATTCAGTACTTC
size: -; V: TRBV9; D: -; length: 14; J: TRBJ2-1; CDR3: CASSPGVLYNEQFF; DNA: TGTGCCAGCAGCCCGGGGGTCCTTTACAATGAGCAGTTCTTC
size: -; V: TRBV19; D: TRBD2; length: 13; J: TRBJ2-1; CDR3: CASGAGWGGEQFF; DNA: TGTGCCAGTGGAGCGGGATGGGGGGGAGAGCAGTTCTTC
size: -; V: TRBV9; D: TRBD1; length: 15; J: TRBJ1-1; CDR3: CASSVTPGGNTEAFF; DNA: TGTGCCAGCAGCGTTACCCCAGGGGGGAACACTGAAGCTTTCTTT
size: once; V: TRBV19; D: -; length: 15; J: TRBJ1-5; CDR3: CASSTGQTRRQPQHF; DNA: TGTGCCAGTAGTACTGGACAAACCAGGAGGCAGCCCCAGCATTTT
size: -; V: TRBV27; D: -; length: 14; J: TRBJ2-1; CDR3: CASSLSRVGNEQFF; DNA: TGTGCCAGCAGTTTATCAAGGGTGGGCAATGAGCAGTTCTTC
size: few; V: TRBV28; D: -; length: 15; J: TRBJ1-5; CDR3: CASSLTVQGRRPQHF; DNA: TGTGCCAGCAGTTTGACCGTTCAGGGCCGGAGGCCCCAGCATTTT
size: -; V: TRBV12-3/TRBV12-4; D: -; length: 13; J: TRBJ2-7; CDR3: CASSPTGFREQYF; DNA: TGTGCCAGCAGTCCTACAGGGTTTCGCGAGCAGTACTTC
size: once; V: TRBV6-5; D: -; length: 14; J: TRBJ1-6; CDR3: CASSLGSGGTALHF; DNA: TGTGCCAGCAGTCTTGGGTCTGGGGGAACCGCCCTCCACTTT
size: -; V: TRBV7-2; D: -; length: 12; J: TRBJ2-5; CDR3: CASSLGWETQYF; DNA: TGTGCCAGCAGCTTAGGGTGGGAGACCCAGTACTTC
size: -; V: TRBV9; D: TRBD1; length: 15; J: TRBJ2-1; CDR3: CASSARTGAYNEQFF; DNA: TGTGCCAGCAGCGCCCGGACAGGGGCCTACAATGAGCAGTTCTTC
size: -; V: TRBV9; D: -; length: 13; J: TRBJ2-7; CDR3: CASSPVASYEQYF; DNA: TGTGCCAGCAGCCCTGTGGCCTCATACGAGCAGTACTTC
size: -; V: TRBV5-5; D: -; length: 13; J: TRBJ2-1; CDR3: CASSRTEFNEQFF; DNA: TGTGCCAGCAGTCGTACAGAGTTCAATGAGCAGTTCTTC
size: -; V: TRBV6-5; D: -; length: 10; J: TRBJ2-1; CDR3: CASRGAEQFF; DNA: TGTGCCAGCAGGGGAGCTGAGCAGTTCTTC
size: -; V: TRBV6-5; D: -; length: 13; J: TRBJ1-1; CDR3: CASRRQATTEAFF; DNA: TGTGCCAGCCGGCGACAGGCCACCACTGAAGCTTTCTTT
size: -; V: TRBV6-6; D: -; length: 14; J: TRBJ2-7; CDR3: CASTSPGGDFEQYF; DNA: TGTGCCAGCACCTCACCCGGGGGCGATTTCGAGCAGTACTTC
size: few; V: TRBV27; D: -; length: 14; J: TRBJ1-2; CDR3: CASRPRDGIYGYTF; DNA: TGTGCCAGCAGACCCCGGGACGGTATCTATGGCTACACCTTC
size: few; V: TRBV7-3; D: TRBD2; length: 14; J: TRBJ2-3; CDR3: CASSLRGDTDTQYF; DNA: TGTGCCAGCAGCTTACGGGGGGACACAGATACGCAGTATTTT
size: -; V: TRBV7-3; D: -; length: 13; J: TRBJ1-1; CDR3: CASSSGGGTEAFF; DNA: TGTGCCAGCAGTTCGGGGGGGGGCACTGAAGCTTTCTTT
size: once; V: TRBV5-5; D: TRBD2; length: 14; J: TRBJ2-3; CDR3: CASSHSGGTDTQYF; DNA: TGTGCCAGCAGCCACTCGGGGGGAACAGATACGCAGTATTTT
size: -; V: TRBV2; D: -; length: 12; J: TRBJ2-1; CDR3: CASSDRGLGEFF; DNA: TGTGCCAGCAGTGACCGGGGACTTGGGGAATTCTTC
size: -; V: TRBV20-1; D: -; length: 11; J: TRBJ2-1; CDR3: CSPVRYNEQFF; DNA: TGCAGCCCCGTGAGGTACAATGAGCAGTTCTTC
size: once; V: TRBV18; D: -; length: 15; J: TRBJ2-2; CDR3: CASSRTLAVGGELFF; DNA: TGTGCCAGCTCACGCACACTAGCTGTGGGCGGGGAGCTGTTTTTT
size: -; V: TRBV7-2; D: -; length: 14; J: TRBJ1-6; CDR3: CASSLGSYNSPLHF; DNA: TGTGCCAGCAGCTTAGGCTCCTATAATTCACCCCTCCACTTT
size: -; V: TRBV5-5; D: -; length: 14; J: TRBJ1-1; CDR3: CASSEVGGNTEAFF; DNA: TGTGCCAGCAGCGAGGTTGGGGGGAACACTGAAGCTTTCTTT
size: -; V: TRBV30; D: -; length: 15; J: TRBJ1-6; CDR3: CASRGGSSYNSPLHF; DNA: TGTGCCTCCCGGGGAGGCAGCTCCTATAATTCACCCCTCCACTTT
size: few; V: TRBV19; D: -; length: 15; J: TRBJ1-1; CDR3: CASIAQGIGNTEAFF; DNA: TGTGCCAGTATCGCACAGGGAATTGGGAACACTGAAGCTTTCTTT
size: -; V: TRBV10-3; D: TRBD1; length: 17; J: TRBJ1-2; CDR3: CAIRLGTGVFNNYGYTF; DNA: TGTGCCATCAGGCTTGGGACAGGAGTGTTTAATAACTATGGCTACACCTTC
size: -; V: TRBV7-9; D: -; length: 17; J: TRBJ2-6; CDR3: CASSPGWRGSGANVLTF; DNA: TGTGCCAGCAGCCCGGGGTGGCGGGGCTCTGGGGCCAACGTCCTGACTTTC
size: -; V: TRBV11-2; D: -; length: 13; J: TRBJ1-1; CDR3: CASSLARSVRAFF; DNA: TGTGCCAGCAGCTTAGCAAGATCAGTCCGGGCTTTCTTT
size: -; V: TRBV7-9; D: TRBD2; length: 17; J: TRBJ2-7; CDR3: CASSLAFGSGRTYEQYF; DNA: TGTGCCAGCAGCTTAGCTTTCGGTAGCGGGAGAACCTACGAGCAGTACTTC
size: once; V: TRBV29-1; D: -; length: 14; J: TRBJ2-3; CDR3: CSVRAQRGTDTQYF; DNA: TGCAGCGTTCGGGCCCAACGAGGCACAGATACGCAGTATTTT
size: -; V: TRBV11-2; D: -; length: 14; J: TRBJ1-1; CDR3: CASSLVNKAGEAFF; DNA: TGTGCCAGCAGCTTAGTCAACAAGGCGGGTGAAGCTTTCTTT
size: -; V: TRBV5-1; D: TRBD2; length: 18; J: TRBJ2-1; CDR3: CASSPWGMASGRGNEQFF; DNA: TGCGCCAGCAGCCCCTGGGGTATGGCTAGCGGGAGAGGTAATGAGCAGTTCTTC
size: -; V: TRBV4-3; D: -; length: 12; J: TRBJ2-7; CDR3: CASSQGAGRLYF; DNA: TGCGCCAGCAGCCAAGGGGCAGGCCGGTTGTACTTC
size: -; V: TRBV4-2; D: -; length: 16; J: TRBJ2-1; CDR3: CASSQEPGKAYNEQFF; DNA: TGTGCCAGCAGCCAAGAGCCGGGGAAGGCCTACAATGAGCAGTTCTTC
size: -; V: TRBV7-9; D: TRBD2; length: 12; J: TRBJ2-7; CDR3: CASSLASGGLFF; DNA: TGTGCCAGCAGCTTAGCGTCGGGGGGGTTATTCTTC
size: -; V: TRBV6-5; D: -; length: 13; J: TRBJ2-7; CDR3: CASRLGSGYEQYF; DNA: TGTGCCAGCAGGTTGGGCAGCGGATACGAGCAGTACTTC
size: -; V: TRBV12-5; D: TRBD2; length: 15; J: TRBJ2-1; CDR3: CASGPRTSGGHVRFF; DNA: TGTGCTAGTGGTCCCCGGACTAGCGGGGGCCATGTGCGGTTCTTC
size: -; V: TRBV3-1/TRBV3-2; D: -; length: 13; J: TRBJ1-2; CDR3: CASSLGTAYGYTF; DNA: TGTGCCAGCAGCCTTGGGACGGCTTATGGCTACACCTTC
size: -; V: TRBV12-3/TRBV12-4; D: -; length: 13; J: TRBJ1-2; CDR3: CASSLDPYRGYTF; DNA: TGTGCCAGCAGTTTAGACCCTTACCGCGGCTACACCTTC
size: -; V: TRBV5-1; D: TRBD2; length: 14; J: TRBJ2-7; CDR3: CASSYLADSYEQYF; DNA: TGCGCCAGCAGCTACCTAGCGGACTCCTACGAGCAGTACTTC
size: -; V: TRBV5-6; D: TRBD2; length: 14; J: TRBJ2-1; CDR3: CASSLLAGGREQFF; DNA: TGTGCCAGCAGCTTACTAGCGGGGGGAAGGGAGCAGTTCTTC
size: few; V: TRBV15; D: -; length: 16; J: TRBJ1-3; CDR3: CATSRDSGFSGNTIYF; DNA: TGTGCCACCAGCAGAGATTCGGGGTTCTCTGGAAACACCATATATTTT
size: -; V: TRBV30; D: -; length: 13; J: TRBJ1-1; CDR3: CAWIRVGNTEAFF; DNA: TGTGCCTGGATTCGCGTGGGGAACACTGAAGCTTTCTTT
size: -; V: TRBV6-5; D: -; length: 15; J: TRBJ1-3; CDR3: CASSYSTGTGNTIYF; DNA: TGTGCCAGCAGTTACTCCACAGGGACCGGAAACACCATATATTTT